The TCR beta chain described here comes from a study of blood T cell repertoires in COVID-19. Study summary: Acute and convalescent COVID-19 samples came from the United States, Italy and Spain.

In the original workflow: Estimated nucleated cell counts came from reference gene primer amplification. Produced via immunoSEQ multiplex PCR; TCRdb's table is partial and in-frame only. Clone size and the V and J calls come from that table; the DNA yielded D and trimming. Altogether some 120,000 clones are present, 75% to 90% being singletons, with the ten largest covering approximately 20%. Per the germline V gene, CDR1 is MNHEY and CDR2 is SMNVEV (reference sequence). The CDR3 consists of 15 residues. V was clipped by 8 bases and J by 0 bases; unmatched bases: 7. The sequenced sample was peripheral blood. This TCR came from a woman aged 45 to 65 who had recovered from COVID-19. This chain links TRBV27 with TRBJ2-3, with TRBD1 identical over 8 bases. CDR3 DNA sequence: TGTGCCAGCCGAGACAGGGGAGGTAGCACAGATACGCAGTATTTT. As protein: CASRDRGGSTDTQYF.